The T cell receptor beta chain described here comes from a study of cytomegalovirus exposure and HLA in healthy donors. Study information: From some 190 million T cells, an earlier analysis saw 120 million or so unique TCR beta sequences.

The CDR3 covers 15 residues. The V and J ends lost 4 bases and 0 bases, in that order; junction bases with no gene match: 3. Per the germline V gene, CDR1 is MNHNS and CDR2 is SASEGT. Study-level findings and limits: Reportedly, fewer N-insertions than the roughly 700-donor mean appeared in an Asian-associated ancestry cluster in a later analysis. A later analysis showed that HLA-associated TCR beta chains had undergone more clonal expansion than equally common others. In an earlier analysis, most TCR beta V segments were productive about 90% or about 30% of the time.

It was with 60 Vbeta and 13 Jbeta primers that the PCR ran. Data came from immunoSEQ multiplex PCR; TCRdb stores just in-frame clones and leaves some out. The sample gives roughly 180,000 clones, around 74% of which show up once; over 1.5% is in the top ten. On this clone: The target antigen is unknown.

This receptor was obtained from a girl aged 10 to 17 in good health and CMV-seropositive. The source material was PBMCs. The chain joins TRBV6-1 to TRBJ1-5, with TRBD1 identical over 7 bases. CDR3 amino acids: CASSGGTDSNQPQHF. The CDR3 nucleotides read TGTGCCAGCAGTGGGGGGACAGATAGCAATCAGCCCCAGCATTTT.